The present entry profiles one T cell receptor (beta chain) with its context. Its matching antigen is unknown. The sample is drawn from a study of post-analysis software for immune sequencing data. Study observations and caveats: With F measure, samples from one preparation batch clustered together strongly.

cDNA libraries for TCR beta contained unique molecular identifiers. MiXCR, run by TCRdb on the PCR reads, gives a single entry per CDR3 protein. The profile shows roughly 800,000 distinct CDR3 sequences, roughly 29% of them singletons. Sequencing was carried out using blood. The TCR originated in a girl between 5 and 17 years old with multiple sclerosis.

CDR3 in amino acids: CASKGLAEETQYF. CDR3 nucleotides: TGTGCCAGCAAGGGACTAGCGGAAGAGACCCAGTACTTC. V is TRBV10-3 and J is TRBJ2-5; TRBD2 aligns across 11 bases. Germline V lookup: CDR1 ENHRY, CDR2 SYGVKD. After removal of 10 bases from V and 3 bases from J, the junction contained 4 bases not matched to a gene. The CDR3 contains 13 residues.